This T cell receptor beta chain was sequenced during a study of CD8+ T cells in alopecia areata. There are a few counts of this clone. All gene names here are mouse names. The read halts 4 residues ahead of the CDR3 end, with the missing end drawn from the germline J gene. Investigators isolated RNA and reverse transcribed it into cDNA to act as the sequencing template. Using immunoSEQ multiplex PCR, the repertoire was profiled, and TCRdb retains in-frame clones only, with some absent. The repertoire consists of 290,000 or so clones, none detected only once. Sorting of pooled cutaneous lymph node cells used CD4, CD8alpha, NKG2D, NKG2ACE and other markers. Looked up from germline, CDR1 is NSQYPW and CDR2 is LRSPGD (reference sequence). The CDR3 totals 14 residues.

The rearrangement links TRBV1 to TRBJ2-4; a possible D gene is TRBD1 (5 bases). The receptor was isolated from a C3H/HeJ mouse with alopecia areata. The mouse strain carries the MHC haplotype H2-k. Sequencing input: CD4+ T cells sorted from a lymph node. The covered CDR3 bases are TGCACCTGCAGTGCAGATTTGTCAGGGAAC. Its translation is CTCSADLSGN. The whole CDR3 protein reads CTCSADLSGNTLYF.